Sequencing of this TCR beta chain was carried out in a study of T cell responses to AZD1222 COVID-19 vaccine. Sequencing used immunoSEQ multiplex PCR; TCRdb keeps in-frame clones, though not all of them. The sample yields 95,000 to 120,000 clones, just over 85% seen once. Germline V gene data show CDR1 as MNHNS and CDR2 as SASEGT. The CDR3 contains 15 residues. V lost 3 bases and J lost 3; bases outside the gene matches: 3. Source: peripheral blood, taken on day 0 of AZD1222 vaccination. The clonotype originates from an adult in good health. J is TRBJ2-7 and V is TRBV6-1; 12 nucleotides agree with TRBD2. The CDR3 nucleotides read TGTGCCAGCAGTGATACTAGCGGGGGGTTCTACGAGCAGTACTTC. Amino acids: CASSDTSGGFYEQYF.